One sample yielded the 6 T cell receptor beta chains listed below, sequenced in a study of shared clonotypes between healthy human individuals (dated by TCRdb to 2018 to 2020). Library preparation employed the immunoSEQ multiplex PCR assay. TCRdb stores this immuneACCESS table with in-frame sequences only. Part of the clones is absent; in the studies checked, under half of the shortfall reflects unresolved V genes, and no reason is known for the rest. This sample has some 980,000 clones in its table, and roughly 72% of those were observed once. Jointly, the top ten make up nearly 1.5% of the sample. Sequencing was carried out using memory CD4+ T cells sorted from blood. Explained via the paper, the cell subset or site label denotes: CD45RA-negative fraction. Receptors originate from a young man in good health.

This clone was recorded a few times. CDR3 residues: CASSLARGRDHGYTF. CDR3 nucleotides: TGTGCCAGCAGCTTAGCGCGGGGGCGAGATCATGGCTACACCTTC. The chain recombines TRBV7-2 with TRBJ1-2, with a tentative D call TRBD1 (6 bases). V lost 0 bases to trimming and J lost 6 bases, with 14 bases between them. From germline, CDR1 is SGHTA and CDR2 FQGNSA. The CDR3 contains 15 residues.

V usage is TRBV7-2 and J usage is TRBJ2-1; a possible D gene is TRBD1 (6 bases). The CDR3 runs to 13 residues. V was shortened by 2 bases and J by 8 bases, with 10 bases between the two germline ends. The germline V gene has CDR1 SGHTA and CDR2 FQGNSA. The CDR3 loop is CASSLNRVDEQFF. The DNA of the CDR3 is TGTGCCAGCAGCTTAAACAGGGTGGATGAGCAGTTCTTC. Using reference TRBV7-2 and TRBJ2-1 for the parts outside the CDR3, the full variable domain is GAGVSQSPSNKVTEKGKDVELRCDPISGHTALYWYRQSLGQGLEFLIYFQGNSAPDKSGLPSDRFSAERTGGSVSTLTIQRTQQEDSAVYLCASSLNRVDEQFFGPGTRLTVL.

V and J are TRBV28 and TRBJ1-4; the D is unclear. Trimming stripped 3 bases from V and 0 bases from J, with 14 bases between. Germline V CDR1 and CDR2: MDHEN, SYDVKM. The CDR3 length is 17 residues. The CDR3 bases are TGTGCCAGCAGTTTCCCCGTCGAGCTCACAACTAATGAAAAACTGTTTTTT. Translation: CASSFPVELTTNEKLFF. The variable domain in full, completed from reference TRBV28 and TRBJ1-4, reads DVKVTQSSRYLVKRTGEKVFLECVQDMDHENMFWYRQDPGLGLRLIYFSYDVKMKEKGDIPEGYSVSREKKERFSLILESASTNQTSMYLCASSFPVELTTNEKLFFGSGTQLSVL.

The V and J genes are TRBV4-3 and TRBJ2-7, with D possibly being TRBD2 (6 bases). Germline assignment: CDR1 LGHNA and CDR2 YSLEER. The ends were cut back, 0 bases at V and 1 base at J, with 16 bases in the middle. There are 17 residues in the CDR3. The CDR3 loop reads CASSQDTVAGPSYEQYF. The CDR3 DNA reads as TGCGCCAGCAGCCAAGATACAGTCGCGGGACCTTCCTACGAGCAGTACTTC.

J is TRBJ1-5 and V is TRBV6-1, with 7 positions matching TRBD1. The CDR3 runs 17 residues. CDR1 and CDR2 (germline): MNHNS, SASEGT. J gave up 3 bases and V 0 bases, and 8 bases lay outside the gene matches. The CDR3 sequence is CASSEALDRRFNQPQHF. The CDR3 bases are TGTGCCAGCAGTGAAGCCTTGGACAGGCGTTTCAATCAGCCCCAGCATTTT.

This clone showed up just a few times. V and J are TRBV30 and TRBJ1-5; no reliable D call. V was clipped by 3 bases and J by 7 bases, with 10 bases between them. Germline-derived CDR1 and CDR2 are GTSNPN and SVGIG (reference sequence). The CDR3 covers 12 residues. As DNA, the CDR3 is TGTGCCTGGAGCTTCAGTGAGCAGCCCCAGCATTTT. This translates into CAWSFSEQPQHF.